Listed here are 15 T cell receptor beta chains from one sample, sequenced in a study of T cells of healthy individuals. TCRdb independently ran MiXCR on the 5' RACE reads; one entry per CDR3 protein. This table holds about 96,000 distinct CDR3 sequences, under 20% found once. The receptors here all came from a human donor in good health.

The CDR3 spells CASSPGGGQETQYF. The CDR3 nucleotides read TGTGCCAGTAGTCCCGGGGGGGGTCAAGAGACCCAGTACTTC. The chain couples TRBV19 to TRBJ2-5; 8 bases are shared with TRBD2. After removal of 5 bases from V and 2 bases from J, the junction contained 4 bases not matched to a gene. Germline V gives CDR1 LNHDA, CDR2 SQIVND (reference sequence). The CDR3 sequence is 14 residues long.

The chain uses TRBV7-6 and TRBJ2-5; D tentatively fits TRBD1 or TRBD2 (5 bases each). CDR3 length equals 13 residues. Germline assignment: CDR1 SGHVS and CDR2 FNYEAQ. Trimming left V 8 bases short and J 5 bases short, with 15 bases between. The CDR3, as DNA: TGTGCCAGCCAAGGATCGGGGCGGGAGACCCAGTACTTC. Protein product: CASQGSGRETQYF.

The chain carries TRBV5-4 and TRBJ2-1; TRBD2 matches at 8 bases. The V gene end was trimmed by 0 bases and the J gene end by 0 bases; junction bases not matched to a gene: 5. Germline V CDR1 and CDR2: SGHNT, YYREEE (reference sequence). CDR3 length: 17 amino acids. CDR3 region: CASSLGSGVSSYNEQFF. The CDR3, as DNA: TGTGCCAGCAGCTTGGGTAGCGGGGTTAGCTCCTACAATGAGCAGTTCTTC.

The chain couples TRBV20-1 to TRBJ1-5, with D perhaps TRBD1 (6 bases). V was clipped by 2 bases and J by 0 bases, with 17 bases between them. In germline, CDR1 is DFQATT, CDR2 SNEGSKA (reference sequence). The CDR3 is 17 amino acids. CDR3 nucleotides: TGCAGTGCTAGACGCCCTGTTACAGGGCTTAGCAATCAGCCCCAGCATTTT. This encodes CSARRPVTGLSNQPQHF.

This clonotype was counted a few times. CDR3 sequence (DNA): TGTGCCAGCAGTCTCCTCCCTGGGGAGGGTGAGACCCAGTACTTC. Translated: CASSLLPGEGETQYF. The rearrangement joins TRBV6-1 to TRBJ2-5; TRBD2 matches 7 bases. J was trimmed by 5 bases and V by 5 bases; bases with no gene match: 11. This CDR3 has 15 residues. CDR1 is MNHNS and CDR2 is SASEGT in the germline V gene.

This clonotype was seen a handful of times. The DNA of the CDR3 is TGCAGTGCTATAGTGACGAGGAAAAATGAAAAACTGTTTTTT. Translated: CSAIVTRKNEKLFF. This chain links TRBV20-1 with TRBJ1-4; D ambiguous. Trimming stripped 4 bases from V and 5 bases from J, with 14 bases between. The CDR3 is 14 residues long. Germline CDR1 and CDR2: DFQATT and SNEGSKA (reference sequence).

The chain joins TRBV5-1 to TRBJ1-3; no reliable D call. The length of the CDR3 is 14 residues. Trimming removed 0 bases at V and 2 bases at J, with 6 bases between. CDR1 SGHRS and CDR2 YFSETQ come from the germline V gene. Here the CDR3 DNA reads TGCGCCAGCAGCTTGGACGGTACTGGAAACACCATATATTTT. Protein product: CASSLDGTGNTIYF.

This clonotype was counted at least ten times. The chain combines TRBV25-1 with TRBJ1-2; D unresolved. This CDR3 contains 11 residues. V lost 5 bases and J 1 base, leaving 2 bases between the germline ends. Germline CDR1 and CDR2: MGHDK and SYGVNS. This chain's CDR3 is CASSRNYGYTF. The CDR3 DNA is TGTGCCAGCAGTCGTAACTATGGCTACACCTTC.

This clonotype appeared a few times. Here the CDR3 reads CSATNPDRGDTGELFF. The CDR3 DNA reads TGCAGTGCCACAAATCCGGACAGGGGGGACACCGGGGAGCTGTTTTTT. The genes are TRBV20-1 and TRBJ2-2; 10 bases line up with TRBD1. The CDR3 totals 16 residues. The germline V gene has CDR1 DFQATT and CDR2 SNEGSKA (reference sequence). V trimming: 6 bases; J trimming: 3 bases; junction bases outside the gene matches: 10.

This clonotype was detected only a few times. The rearrangement joins TRBV6-1 to TRBJ1-2; weak D call: TRBD1 (6 bases). V lost 2 bases, J lost 3 bases, and 13 bases lay in between. Germline V gene lookup returns CDR1 MNHNS and CDR2 SASEGT. This CDR3 is built from 15 residues. The CDR3 is CASSEMGARDYGYTF. DNA for the CDR3: TGTGCCAGCAGTGAAATGGGGGCGCGGGACTATGGCTACACCTTC.

This clonotype was counted many times. The V and J genes are TRBV4-3 and TRBJ1-6; 7 bases align to TRBD1. Per the germline V gene, CDR1 is LGHNA and CDR2 is YSLEER. V shed 0 bases, J shed 8 bases, and the junction held 4 bases outside the gene matches. The CDR3 spans 15 residues. DNA for the CDR3: TGCGCCAGCAGCCAAGAGAGGCAGGGGGATTCACCCCTCCACTTT. Translating it yields CASSQERQGDSPLHF.

The table lists this clonotype with a few counts. V usage is TRBV19 and J usage is TRBJ2-1, with unresolved D. The V gene's germline CDR1 is LNHDA and CDR2 SQIVND (reference sequence). The CDR3 runs to 14 residues. Trimming took off 4 bases at V and 6 bases at J, with 13 bases between the two ends. For the CDR3, the DNA is TGTGCCAGTAGTACCCAGACCCGAGGCAATGAGCAGTTCTTC. Translating it yields CASSTQTRGNEQFF.

There are a few counts of this clonotype. The rearrangement uses TRBV6-4 and TRBJ2-3; 9 nucleotides line up with TRBD2. This CDR3 has 16 amino acids. Losses at the gene ends were 0 bases for V and 0 bases for J; bases not matched to a gene: 1. From germline, CDR1 is MRHNA and CDR2 SNTAGT. In nucleotides, the CDR3 is TGTGCCAGCAGTGACTCGACTAGCGGAAGCACAGATACGCAGTATTTT. It specifies CASSDSTSGSTDTQYF.

A few counts support this clonotype. The chain carries TRBV6-1 and TRBJ1-5, with 7 bases that match TRBD1. With V trimmed by 4 bases and J by 5 bases, 5 bases remained unmatched. Germline values: CDR1 MNHNS, CDR2 SASEGT. The CDR3 runs 14 residues. CDR3 protein: CASSVAGGYQPQHF. For the CDR3, the DNA is TGTGCCAGCAGTGTAGCAGGGGGGTATCAGCCCCAGCATTTT.

This clonotype was seen a handful of times. The rearrangement uses TRBV2 and TRBJ2-1, with D perhaps being TRBD1 or TRBD2 (5 bases each). The CDR3 runs to 14 residues. Trimming pared 6 bases from V and 7 bases from J, leaving 16 bases between. CDR1 is SNHLY and CDR2 is FYNNEI in the germline V gene. As DNA, the CDR3 is TGTGCCAGCAGCCCGGGACGGAATAAAAATGAGCAGTTCTTC. This codes for CASSPGRNKNEQFF.